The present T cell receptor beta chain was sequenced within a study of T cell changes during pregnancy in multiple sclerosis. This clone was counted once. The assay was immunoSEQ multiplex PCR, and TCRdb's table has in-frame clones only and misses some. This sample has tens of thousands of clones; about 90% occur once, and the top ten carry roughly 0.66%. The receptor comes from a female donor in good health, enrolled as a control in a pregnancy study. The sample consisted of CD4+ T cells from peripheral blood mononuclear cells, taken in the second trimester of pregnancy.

The DNA of the CDR3 is TGTGCCAGCAGCCCTACAGGGGGACGGAACACTGAAGCTTTCTTT. Translation gives CASSPTGGRNTEAFF. The chain carries TRBV7-2 and TRBJ1-1, with TRBD1 matching 8 bases. CDR3 size: 15 residues. Germline V gene sequence: CDR1 SGHTA, CDR2 FQGNSA. V lost 5 bases to trimming and J lost 1 base; unmatched junction nucleotides: 6. Using reference TRBV7-2 and TRBJ1-1 for the parts outside the CDR3, the full variable domain is GAGVSQSPSNKVTEKGKDVELRCDPISGHTALYWYRQSLGQGLEFLIYFQGNSAPDKSGLPSDRFSAERTGGSVSTLTIQRTQQEDSAVYLCASSPTGGRNTEAFFGQGTRLTVV.